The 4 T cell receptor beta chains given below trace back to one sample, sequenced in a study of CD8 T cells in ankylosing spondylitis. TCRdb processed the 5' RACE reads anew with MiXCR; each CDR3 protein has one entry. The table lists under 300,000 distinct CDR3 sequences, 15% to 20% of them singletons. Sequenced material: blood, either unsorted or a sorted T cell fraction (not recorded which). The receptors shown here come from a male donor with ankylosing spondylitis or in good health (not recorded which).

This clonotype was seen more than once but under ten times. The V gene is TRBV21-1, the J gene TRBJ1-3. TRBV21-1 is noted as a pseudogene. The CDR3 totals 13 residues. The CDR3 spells CAREGMTGNTIYF. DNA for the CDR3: TGTGCCAGGGAGGGGATGACTGGAAACACCATATATTTT.

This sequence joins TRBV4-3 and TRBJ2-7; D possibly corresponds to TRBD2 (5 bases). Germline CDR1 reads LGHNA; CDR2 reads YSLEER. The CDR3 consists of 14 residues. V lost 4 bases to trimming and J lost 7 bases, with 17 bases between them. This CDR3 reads CASSPGRGSQEQYF. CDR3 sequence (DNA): TGCGCCAGCAGCCCCGGACGGGGTTCGCAGGAGCAGTACTTC.

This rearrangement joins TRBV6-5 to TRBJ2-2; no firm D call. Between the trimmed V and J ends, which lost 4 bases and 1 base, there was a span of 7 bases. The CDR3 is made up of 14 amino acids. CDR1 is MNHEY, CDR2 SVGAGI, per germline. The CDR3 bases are TGTGCCAGCAGTTGGATGGGGAACACCGGGGAGCTGTTTTTT. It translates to CASSWMGNTGELFF.

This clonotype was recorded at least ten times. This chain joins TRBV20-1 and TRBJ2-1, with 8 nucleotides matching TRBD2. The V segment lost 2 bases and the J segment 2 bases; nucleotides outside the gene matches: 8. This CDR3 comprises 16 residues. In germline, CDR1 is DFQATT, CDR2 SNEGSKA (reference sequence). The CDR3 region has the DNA TGCAGTGCTAGACCGCGACAAGCGGGAGCCTACAATGAGCAGTTCTTC. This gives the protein CSARPRQAGAYNEQFF.